This T cell receptor (beta chain) was captured by sequencing in a study of T-cell reconstitution after alpha-beta-depleted transplantation in children (dated by TCRdb to about 2016). A note on the overall study: Using TCR repertoire profiling, the study followed T-cell immune reconstitution in a quantitative way in children after TCRalphabeta/CD19-depleted allogeneic hematopoietic cell transplantation. What the work shows at the level of the full study, not this receptor alone: In some patients, the high TCRbeta diversity seen at day 60 was put down to recipient T cells and intrathymic progenitors that had survived conditioning. Hyperexpanded clone frequencies declined over subsequent months; after one year, T-cell counts and TCRbeta diversity were mostly attributed to newly produced T cells. About two months after transplant, the apparently early recovery of alphabetaT-cell counts reportedly depended on just several hundred clones that had expanded rapidly and came from non-depleted graft cells.

This clonotype was observed at least ten times. Its antigen is currently not known. Base qualities are not at hand, and no much larger clone is one base apart. In the paper's terms, the treatment or condition label means: allogeneic hematopoietic cell transplantation with graft depleted of TCRalphabeta T cells and CD19 B cells. The transplant recipients were children given TCRalphabeta/CD19-depleted allogeneic hematopoietic cell grafts. V and J are truncated by 1 base and 0 bases respectively, leaving an intervening sequence of 10 bases. From the germline V gene (reference sequence), CDR1 is DFQATT and CDR2 is SNEGSKA. Inclusive of the bounding cysteine and phenylalanine, the CDR3 is 16 residues long. Only the CDR3 portion is preserved as DNA: 48 bases, with reading frame beginning at the first base. Libraries were made using PCR. The data were produced on an Illumina HiSeq 2500. TCR libraries were prepared with molecular barcoding, using unique molecular identifiers to normalize TCRbeta repertoire quantification. Through fastp at Q25 and MiXCR, TCRdb rebuilt clones from the public reads, retaining in-frame beta chains. Rows with a matching CDR3 protein are joined into one entry that keeps the most common DNA and genes. In all, the sample holds 140,000 to 150,000 distinct CDR3 sequences, and roughly 8.8% of those were seen once. Less than 20% of the sample rests with the top ten.

The chain joins TRBV20-1 to TRBJ1-6; no confident D gene assignment can be made. The specimen comprised PBMCs, mostly from graft donor cells, sampled 180 days after TCRalphabeta/CD19-depleted stem cell transplant. This clonotype was sampled from a female patient younger than 10 who had a stem cell transplant for congenital amegakaryocytic thrombocytopenia, so the T cells may come from the graft donor. The CDR3 here reads CSARVMGSSYNSPLHF. Read as DNA, the sequence is TGCAGTGCTAGAGTGATGGGGAGCTCCTATAATTCACCCCTCCACTTT.